The clone carrying this T cell receptor (beta chain) came up many times. Its antigen is not known. Germline V gives CDR1 MNHNS, CDR2 SASEGT. V was pared by 0 bases and J by 0 bases, with 5 bases between. CDR3 length: 14 amino acids. This record belongs to a study of T cell repertoires in cytomegalovirus infection. General study points: Ex vivo, HLA-C-restricted CMV-specific TCR beta clonotypes prevailed over the rest of the response.

Via MiXCR, TCRdb re-called the reads, giving one row per CDR3 protein. This table holds some 320,000 distinct CDR3 sequences, 25% to 30% found once. Sample: cultured PBMCs, taken from culture after CMV antigen stimulation. The receptor was isolated from a human donor in good health (CMV status not recorded). Some clones in this sample may be carry-over from other donors' samples. The chain has TRBV6-1 and TRBJ1-1; no firm D call. CDR3 coding DNA: TGTGCCAGCAGTGAAGCAGGGTTGAACACTGAAGCTTTCTTT. This sequence encodes CASSEAGLNTEAFF.